This TCR beta chain was recovered during a study of blood T cell repertoires in COVID-19. Turning to the study itself: Sites across the United States, Italy and Spain contributed samples from acute and convalescent COVID-19.

Source study methods: Estimated nucleated cell counts came from reference gene primer amplification. Clones were read by immunoSEQ multiplex PCR, and TCRdb kept only the in-frame ones, dropping some. V and J calls and clone size are as listed in that table; D and trimming were resolved from the DNA. Among tens of thousands of clones listed, 83% were seen once. This CDR3 spans 17 amino acids. The trim removed 3 bases at V and 1 base at J, leaving 7 bases unmatched. CDR1 LGHNA and CDR2 YNFKEQ come from the germline V gene. This chain joins TRBV4-2 and TRBJ2-3; 10 nucleotides align to TRBD1. The TCR sequence derives from an older man with active or convalescent COVID-19. Source material: peripheral blood. Written as DNA, the CDR3 is TGTGCCAGCAGCCAGTCTGTCGGACAGGGGGGCACAGATACGCAGTATTTT. Protein sequence: CASSQSVGQGGTDTQYF.